This T cell receptor beta chain emerged from a study of blood T cell repertoires in COVID-19. Across the study: Acute and convalescent COVID-19 samples came from the United States, Italy and Spain. PBMCs, B-cell-depleted T cells, or T cells provided the cDNA or gDNA that made up the material.

CDR1 SGHRS and CDR2 YFSETQ come from the germline V gene. This CDR3 contains 14 residues. V lost 0 bases to trimming and J lost 5 bases; unmatched junction nucleotides: 2. Source study methods: Reference gene primer amplification in the assay estimated nucleated cell counts. Libraries were prepared by immunoSEQ multiplex PCR; TCRdb keeps only in-frame clonotypes and omits some of them. The D gene and trimming were derived from the DNA, and the V and J assignments and clone size from that table. The sample records 64,000 or so clones, more than 60% being singletons. The V call is TRBV5-1, the J call TRBJ2-1; 7 bases match TRBD2. What was sequenced was peripheral blood. This clonotype was obtained from a human donor in a cohort sampled during active COVID-19. The CDR3 protein is CASSLAAGNNEQFF. CDR3 coding DNA: TGCGCCAGCAGCTTGGCAGCGGGAAACAATGAGCAGTTCTTC.